These 29 T cell receptor beta chains originate from one sample sequenced in a study of CD8+ T cells in alopecia areata. Treatment: oral pan-JAK inhibitor, 5-10 mg twice daily. Reverse transcription of extracted RNA yielded cDNA, which provided the sequencing template. Data came from immunoSEQ multiplex PCR; TCRdb stores just in-frame clones and leaves some out. This sample yields around 200,000 clones, of which around 60% are seen a single time; over 9.5% belongs to the top ten. The specimen was CD8+ T cells sorted from blood, collected at week 24, from a patient treated with tofacitinib. The receptor set was obtained from a human donor with alopecia areata.

A note on this clone: Mismatch with germline at one junction end may stem from a read error. The chain recombines TRBV4-1 with TRBJ1-2; D not resolved. The CDR3 extends over 15 amino acids. Germline CDR1 reads MGHRA; CDR2 reads YSYEKL. CDR3 sequence reads: CASSQDDSISYGYTF. The CDR3 DNA reads TGTGCCAGCAGCCAAGATGATTCCATCAGCTATGGCTACACCTTC.

This clone was detected a few times. The chain combines TRBV30 with TRBJ2-1; D unresolved. The V gene's germline CDR1 is GTSNPN and CDR2 SVGIG (reference sequence). The V end lost 4 bases, the J end lost 6 bases, and 10 bases lay between the germline ends. The length of the CDR3 is 12 residues. CDR3 DNA sequence: TGTGCCTGGAACCCTCGAGGCAATGAGCAGTTCTTC. Translated: CAWNPRGNEQFF.

The chain recombines TRBV25-1 with TRBJ1-2; D call uncertain. The germline gives CDR1 MGHDK, CDR2 SYGVNS. Trimming stripped 3 bases from V and 3 bases from J, with 5 bases between. The CDR3 has 12 residues. Here the CDR3 reads CASSENHYGYTF. The CDR3 region has the DNA TGTGCCAGCAGTGAGAACCACTATGGCTACACCTTC.

The chain employs TRBV11-2 and TRBJ2-3; TRBD1 matches at 7 bases. J was trimmed by 1 base and V by 5 bases; bases with no gene match: 6. This CDR3 has 15 amino acids. Germline V CDR1 and CDR2: SGHAT, FQNNGV. CDR3 residues: CASSARQGGTDTQYF. The CDR3 region has the DNA TGTGCCAGCAGCGCCCGACAGGGAGGCACAGATACGCAGTATTTT.

Concerning this clone: The identical CDR3 is also encoded by other nucleotide sequences in the sample. J is TRBJ2-1 and V is TRBV2; D is undetermined. V was shortened by 9 bases and J by 10 bases, with 4 bases between the two germline ends. Germline CDR1 reads SNHLY; CDR2 reads FYNNEI. The length of the CDR3 is 8 residues. The CDR3 here is CASGEQFF. CDR3 in DNA: TGTGCCAGTGGGGAGCAGTTCTTC.

The chain joins TRBV5-1 to TRBJ2-3; 13 nucleotides match TRBD2. V trimming: 4 bases; J trimming: 3 bases; junction bases outside the gene matches: 8. This CDR3 comprises 17 residues. CDR1 is SGHRS and CDR2 is YFSETQ in the germline V gene. The CDR3 sequence is CASSPPRGLAGTDTQYF. CDR3 bases: TGCGCCAGCAGCCCCCCCCGGGGACTAGCGGGGACAGATACGCAGTATTTT.

The chain is built from TRBV7-3 and TRBJ2-7, with 9 bases aligning to TRBD1. The CDR3 loop spans 16 amino acids. V lost 1 base, J lost 3 bases, and 7 bases stayed unmatched. The germline V gene has CDR1 SGHTA and CDR2 FQGTGA. The CDR3 nucleotides are TGTGCCAGCAGCTTAAGTGGTGGGACAGGGCTCTACGAGCAGTACTTC. Translated: CASSLSGGTGLYEQYF.

The chain has TRBV6-6 and TRBJ1-6, with 8 bases fitting TRBD1. The CDR3 extends over 16 amino acids. Germline CDR1 MNHNY, CDR2 SVGAGI (reference sequence). J gave up 10 bases and V 5 bases, and 13 bases lay outside the gene matches. The CDR3 region is CASSHLGQDFLSPLHF. DNA for the CDR3: TGTGCCAGCAGTCACCTGGGACAGGATTTTCTCTCACCCCTCCACTTT.

There are a few counts of this clone. The genes are TRBV30 and TRBJ1-5, with D possibly TRBD1 on 5 matching bases. From germline, CDR1 is GTSNPN and CDR2 SVGIG (reference sequence). The CDR3 extends over 14 amino acids. V was cut by 3 bases and J by 6 bases, with 15 bases left in between. In DNA form, the CDR3 reads TGTGCCTGGAGGGATGAAGGGGATAGTCAGCCCCAGCATTTT. The encoded protein is CAWRDEGDSQPQHF.

This sequence joins TRBV5-5 and TRBJ1-1; D perhaps matches TRBD1 (5 bases). The V and J ends lost 3 bases and 0 bases respectively, with 12 bases between them. In germline, CDR1 is SGHKS, CDR2 YYEKEE (reference sequence). The length of the CDR3 is 15 residues. DNA of the CDR3: TGTGCCAGCAGCTCCCGACAGATCATGAACACTGAAGCTTTCTTT. Translated, it gives CASSSRQIMNTEAFF.

The chain carries TRBV19 and TRBJ2-7; 8 nucleotides align to TRBD1. Germline CDR1 is LNHDA and CDR2 is SQIVND (reference sequence). The CDR3 sequence is 14 residues long. V lost 5 bases and J lost 5; bases outside the gene matches: 8. The chain's CDR3 is CASSQDRVLDEQYF. The CDR3 DNA is TGTGCCAGTAGTCAGGACAGGGTCCTCGACGAGCAGTACTTC.

This chain uses TRBV7-2 with TRBJ2-1; D might be TRBD1 or TRBD2, each matching 5 bases. Trimming shortened V by 3 bases and J by 3 bases, and 15 bases separated the two germline ends. Germline CDR1 and CDR2: SGHTA and FQGNSA. This CDR3 has 16 amino acids. CDR3 in amino acids: CASSLGRGLRYNEQFF. CDR3 DNA: TGTGCCAGCAGCTTGGGACGTGGACTCCGCTACAATGAGCAGTTCTTC.

V usage is TRBV5-6 and J usage is TRBJ1-2; perhaps TRBD1 as D (5 bases). The germline gives CDR1 SGHDT, CDR2 YYEEEE. The CDR3 length is 11 residues. V shed 5 bases and J shed 5 bases, with 7 bases lying between them. CDR3 bases: TGTGCCAGCAGAGGGACTTATGGCTACACCTTC. Translation gives CASRGTYGYTF.

The chain has TRBV5-1 and TRBJ2-1; 7 bases match TRBD1. Germline V gene data show CDR1 as SGHRS and CDR2 as YFSETQ. The V gene end was trimmed by 0 bases and the J gene end by 2 bases; junction bases not matched to a gene: 5. The CDR3 consists of 16 residues. As DNA, the CDR3 is TGCGCCAGCAGCTTGGACAGGGGTGGGCCCTACAATGAGCAGTTCTTC. Translation: CASSLDRGGPYNEQFF.

This rearrangement joins TRBV15 to TRBJ1-6; 8 positions agree with TRBD1. The trim removed 6 bases at V and 7 bases at J, leaving 5 bases unmatched. The germline V gene has CDR1 LNHNV and CDR2 YYDKDF (reference sequence). The CDR3 spans 14 residues. CDR3 region: CATRDRVGNSPLHF. CDR3 coding DNA: TGTGCCACCAGGGACAGGGTGGGGAATTCACCCCTCCACTTT. Variable domain in full (rest from reference TRBV15 and TRBJ1-6): DAMVIQNPRYQVTQFGKPVTLSCSQTLNHNVMYWYQQKSSQAPKLLFHYYDKDFNNEADTPDNFQSRRPNTSFCFLDIRSPGLGDTAMYLCATRDRVGNSPLHFGNGTRLTVT.

This chain connects TRBV6-1 to TRBJ2-4; D remains ambiguous. This CDR3 region has 12 residues. With 7 bases removed from V and 1 base from J, the gap between germline ends came to 5 bases. CDR1 and CDR2 (germline): MNHNS, SASEGT. CDR3: CASKGAKNIQYF. CDR3 DNA sequence: TGTGCCAGCAAAGGCGCCAAAAACATTCAGTACTTC.

The chain uses TRBV2 and TRBJ1-1, with D hard to call. The CDR3 has 10 amino acids. Trimming removed 6 bases from V and 8 bases from J, with 7 bases in between. Germline CDR1 and CDR2: SNHLY and FYNNEI. CDR3 DNA: TGTGCCAGCAGAGGAGTAGAAGCTTTCTTT. Its protein is CASRGVEAFF.

There are a few counts of this clone. V is TRBV30 and J is TRBJ2-1, with TRBD2 matching over 9 bases. V trimming: 7 bases; J trimming: 4 bases; junction bases outside the gene matches: 11. The length of the CDR3 is 15 residues. Germline V gene sequence: CDR1 GTSNPN, CDR2 SVGIG (reference sequence). CDR3 protein: CASVGRGGAYNEQFF. The CDR3 DNA reads as TGTGCCTCCGTTGGGCGGGGGGGCGCGTACAATGAGCAGTTCTTC.

This sequence joins TRBV23-1 and TRBJ2-7; D tentatively reads TRBD1 or TRBD2 (5 bases each). TRBV23-1 is an ORF, with its function uncertain. There are 15 residues in the CDR3. Trimming cost V 8 bases and J 1 base, with 18 bases left between them. The chain's CDR3 is CASANTGTDSYEQYF. CDR3 in DNA: TGCGCCAGCGCCAATACCGGGACGGATTCCTACGAGCAGTACTTC.

About this clone itself: Other nucleotide sequences from this sample produce the same CDR3. This sequence joins TRBV14 and TRBJ2-7; D is uncertain. Germline CDR1 and CDR2: SGHDN and FVKESK. There are 12 residues in the CDR3. V lost 3 bases, J lost 2 bases, and 5 bases lay in between. In nucleotides, the CDR3 is TGTGCCAGCAGCCAGGCCCCCTACGAGCAGTACTTC. This encodes CASSQAPYEQYF.

The rearrangement uses TRBV2 and TRBJ1-5, with D hard to call. Deletions cut 3 bases from V and 7 bases from J, with 10 bases between. CDR1 and CDR2 from the germline V gene are SNHLY and FYNNEI. The CDR3 covers 13 residues. This chain's CDR3 is CASSEPGMQPQHF. CDR3 DNA sequence: TGTGCCAGCAGTGAGCCGGGAATGCAGCCCCAGCATTTT. Complete variable domain (other parts from reference TRBV2 and TRBJ1-5): EPEVTQTPSHQVTQMGQEVILRCVPISNHLYFYWYRQILGQKVEFLVSFYNNEISEKSEIFDDQFSVERPDGSNFTLKIRSTKLEDSAMYFCASSEPGMQPQHFGDGTRLSIL.

The CDR3 DNA follows: TGTGCCAGCAGCTTGTCCGAGCCGACCGGGACTAGCCCCGTCTACGAGCAGTACTTC. Its translation is CASSLSEPTGTSPVYEQYF. The chain carries TRBV7-9 and TRBJ2-7, with 9 bases that match TRBD2. Germline V gene lookup returns CDR1 SEHNR and CDR2 FQNEAQ (reference sequence). J was trimmed by 3 bases and V by 3 bases; bases with no gene match: 18. This CDR3 comprises 19 residues.

The chain recombines TRBV5-6 with TRBJ1-2; D ambiguous. The germline gives CDR1 SGHDT, CDR2 YYEEEE. The ends were cut back, 1 base at V and 5 bases at J, with 9 bases in the middle. The CDR3 is made up of 13 amino acids. CDR3 nucleotides: TGTGCCAGCAGCTTGATGAGTAATTATGGCTACACCTTC. It translates to CASSLMSNYGYTF.

J is TRBJ1-1 and V is TRBV5-1; D gene uncertain. V was shortened by 3 bases and J by 4 bases, with 13 bases between the two germline ends. CDR1 and CDR2 from the germline V gene are SGHRS and YFSETQ. The CDR3 has 14 residues. CDR3 sequence reads: CASSWREMGTEAFF. CDR3 nucleotides: TGCGCCAGCAGCTGGCGGGAGATGGGCACTGAAGCTTTCTTT.

The table lists this clone with a few counts. The genes are TRBV7-9 and TRBJ2-3; 7 positions match TRBD2. This CDR3 region has 18 residues. Germline V gives CDR1 SEHNR, CDR2 FQNEAQ (reference sequence). The V and J ends lost 3 bases and 0 bases, in that order; junction bases with no gene match: 12. The CDR3 spells CASSFPRLWRESTDTQYF. CDR3 in DNA: TGTGCCAGCAGCTTCCCCAGGTTGTGGCGGGAGAGCACAGATACGCAGTATTTT. Full variable domain (rest looked up from reference TRBV7-9 and TRBJ2-3): DTGVSQNPRHKITKRGQNVTFRCDPISEHNRLYWYRQTLGQGPEFLTYFQNEAQLEKSRLLSDRFSAERPKGSFSTLEIQRTEQGDSAMYLCASSFPRLWRESTDTQYFGPGTRLTVL.

The rearrangement joins TRBV15 to TRBJ2-7; D is uncertain. Germline V gives CDR1 LNHNV, CDR2 YYDKDF (reference sequence). This CDR3 comprises 14 residues. V was pared by 0 bases and J by 3 bases, with 9 bases between. CDR3 in DNA: TGTGCCACCAGCAGAGAGAAATACCGCTACGAGCAGTACTTC. Its protein product is CATSREKYRYEQYF.

V is TRBV19 and J is TRBJ2-7; 7 bases align to TRBD2. The junction had 13 bases not matched to a gene; V was cut back by 9 bases and J by 2 bases. This CDR3 region has 15 residues. Germline CDR1 LNHDA, CDR2 SQIVND (reference sequence). CDR3 nucleotide sequence: TGTGCCAGCTCGTGGGAGCGGGGAACGACCTACGAGCAGTACTTC. Protein sequence: CASSWERGTTYEQYF. Drawing the rest from reference TRBV19 and TRBJ2-7, the complete variable domain is DGGITQSPKYLFRKEGQNVTLSCEQNLNHDAMYWYRQDPGQGLRLIYYSQIVNDFQKGDIAEGYSVSREKKESFPLTVTSAQKNPTAFYLCASSWERGTTYEQYFGPGTRLTVT.

This clone was detected only a few times. The gene calls are TRBV29-1 and TRBJ1-2, with a possible D match to TRBD1 (6 bases). Trimming stripped 1 base from V and 2 bases from J, with 11 bases between. The length of the CDR3 is 14 residues. In germline, CDR1 is SQVTM, CDR2 ANQGSEA. In nucleotides, the CDR3 is TGCAGCGTTGAAGGGACAGAAATCAACTATGGCTACACCTTC. Amino acid sequence: CSVEGTEINYGYTF.

The rearrangement joins TRBV5-1 to TRBJ2-3, with a tentative D call TRBD1 (6 bases). Germline assignment: CDR1 SGHRS and CDR2 YFSETQ. This CDR3 is 13 amino acids long. With 0 bases removed from V and 6 bases from J, the gap between germline ends came to 8 bases. The CDR3 nucleotides are TGCGCCAGCAGCTTGGATAGGGGGGATACGCAGTATTTT. Its protein product is CASSLDRGDTQYF.